The source of this TCR beta chain is a study of OX40 agonist ivuxolimab in advanced cancers. About the study: Clinicians treated patients with ivuxolimab, an agonistic anti-OX40 (CD134) antibody. General study findings and limits: Partial responders dosed at 0.1-3.0 mg/kg displayed clonal expansion ranking among the lowest.

From germline, CDR1 is SGHRS and CDR2 YFSETQ. CDR3 length: 13 amino acids. V gave up 6 bases and J gave up 8 bases, with 14 bases separating them. Details on this clone: Antigen unknown.

The repertoire was sequenced with immunoSEQ multiplex PCR; TCRdb's copy has only in-frame clones and lacks some. The data show around 130,000 clones, approximately 92% seen once. The rearrangement joins TRBV5-1 to TRBJ2-2; D remains ambiguous. The specimen comprised CD4+ or CD8+ T cells sorted from blood, sampled in a trial of the OX40 agonist ivuxolimab. The sequence was collected from an adult with an advanced solid tumor such as melanoma, head and neck, liver or kidney cancer. The CDR3 region is CASTAQPSGELFF. CDR3 DNA sequence: TGCGCCAGCACAGCGCAACCGTCGGGGGAGCTGTTTTTT.